Following are 19 T cell receptor beta chains from one sample sequenced in a study of control samples from healthy donors and cancer patients. Clones were sequenced by immunoSEQ multiplex PCR, and TCRdb holds only the in-frame ones, with some missing. In the table there are 130,000 or so clones, about 87% of which are singletons. The sequencing sample was made of blood. Source of these receptors: a man in his 60s in good health.

This rearrangement joins TRBV5-1 to TRBJ1-1, with a tentative D call TRBD1 (6 bases). The CDR3 length is 16 residues. Per germline, CDR1 SGHRS and CDR2 YFSETQ. Trimming shortened V by 0 bases and J by 2 bases, and 14 bases separated the two germline ends. CDR3 coding DNA: TGCGCCAGCAGCTTGGCCGGGGGCAGTTCAAACACTGAAGCTTTCTTT. Translated: CASSLAGGSSNTEAFF.

A word on this clone: The junction and the germline gene differ at one end; a read error may be behind it. The chain recombines TRBV11-3 with TRBJ2-7; D remains ambiguous. This CDR3 has 16 amino acids. The germline CDR1 and CDR2 sequences are SGHNT and YENEEA. Written as DNA, the CDR3 is TGTGCCAGCATCTTACCCTATGGGGTTAGCTCCTACGAGCAGTACTTC. Encoded protein: CASILPYGVSSYEQYF.

This clone was counted once. The V call is TRBV9, the J call TRBJ1-1; D call uncertain. This CDR3 comprises 12 residues. V was pared by 8 bases and J by 6 bases, with 14 bases between. In germline, CDR1 is SGDLS, CDR2 YYNGEE. The CDR3 DNA reads TGTGCCAGTATTCCCCCTTCCCCTGAAGCTTTCTTT. It encodes CASIPPSPEAFF.

The chain combines TRBV10-3 with TRBJ1-5; perhaps TRBD1 as D (5 bases). The germline gives CDR1 ENHRY, CDR2 SYGVKD. Trimming stripped 1 base from V and 8 bases from J, with 9 bases between. This CDR3 is built from 13 residues. As DNA, the CDR3 is TGTGCCATCAGTGAGTGGGGGGTGGAGCCCCAGCATTTT. This translates into CAISEWGVEPQHF.

The V call is TRBV7-8, the J call TRBJ1-2; D not certain. V gave up 5 bases and J gave up 4 bases, with 17 bases separating them. The CDR3 length is 15 residues. Germline assignment: CDR1 SGHVS and CDR2 FQNEAQ. The CDR3 sequence is CASSSLLSNSYGYTF. The CDR3 DNA reads TGTGCCAGCAGCAGCCTTCTTAGTAACTCCTATGGCTACACCTTC.

The chain joins TRBV3-1 (or the pseudogene TRBV3-2) to TRBJ2-4; D gene unclear. The germline V and J ends were trimmed by 1 base and 5 bases, with 12 bases remaining between them. The CDR3 runs 15 residues. Germline CDR1 is LGHDT and CDR2 is YNNKEL (reference sequence). CDR3 in DNA: TGTGCCAGCAGCCAAGTAAAGTACAGACAAAACATTCAGTACTTC. Protein: CASSQVKYRQNIQYF.

The genes are TRBV21-1 and TRBJ1-4; TRBD1 was called by the table and not checked on the DNA. TRBV21-1 is shown as a pseudogene. CDR3 length: 15 amino acids. CDR3 protein: CASSKGDIRYEKLFF. Written as DNA, the CDR3 is TGTGCCAGCAGCAAAGGGGACATAAGGTATGAAAAACTGTTTTTT.

This rearrangement joins TRBV18 to TRBJ1-2, with TRBD1 matching over 8 bases. The CDR3 consists of 15 residues. The germline gives CDR1 KGHSH, CDR2 LQKENI. The ends lost 5 bases at V and 7 bases at J; junction bases unmatched: 12. For the CDR3, the DNA is TGTGCCAGCTCAGCGGACACAGGGGGAATAGGTGGCTACACCTTC. Translating gives CASSADTGGIGGYTF.

The chain uses TRBV19 and TRBJ2-7; 10 positions match TRBD1. The junction had 3 bases not matched to a gene; V was cut back by 3 bases and J by 4 bases. The CDR3 has 14 amino acids. Looked up from germline, CDR1 is LNHDA and CDR2 is SQIVND (reference sequence). CDR3 nucleotide sequence: TGTGCCAGTAGTATGGGGGACAGGGGATACGAGCAGTACTTC. This encodes CASSMGDRGYEQYF.

The chain is built from TRBV7-3 and TRBJ2-5, with a possible D match to TRBD1 (6 bases). The CDR3 spans 18 residues. V lost 4 bases and J 3 bases, leaving 24 bases between the germline ends. The germline V gene has CDR1 SGHTA and CDR2 FQGTGA. Written as DNA, the CDR3 is TGTGCCAGCAGCTCAACAGGGAATCGAGTTTCCTTTAAAGAGACCCAGTACTTC. This gives the protein CASSSTGNRVSFKETQYF. Together with reference TRBV7-3 and TRBJ2-5, the CDR3 gives the full variable domain: GAGVSQTPSNKVTEKGKYVELRCDPISGHTALYWYRQSLGQGPEFLIYFQGTGAADDSGLPNDRFFAVRPEGSVSTLKIQRTERGDSAVYLCASSSTGNRVSFKETQYFGPGTRLLVL.

J is TRBJ2-3 and V is TRBV11-2; no firm D call. CDR3 size: 14 residues. CDR1 is SGHAT, CDR2 FQNNGV, per germline. V lost 5 bases and J 3 bases, leaving 12 bases between the germline ends. The CDR3 bases are TGTGCCAGCAGCCGACTCCTGGGGACAGATACGCAGTATTTT. It codes for CASSRLLGTDTQYF.

The chain combines TRBV6-2 or TRBV6-3 with TRBJ2-1; TRBD2 might be the D (7 bases). The CDR3 is made up of 15 amino acids. The V gene's germline CDR1 is MNHEY and CDR2 SVGEGT. Trimming shortened V by 0 bases and J by 2 bases, and 8 bases separated the two germline ends. The CDR3 sequence: CASSYSGGPYNEQFF. CDR3 bases: TGTGCCAGCAGTTACTCCGGGGGGCCCTACAATGAGCAGTTCTTC.

The genes are TRBV6-2 or TRBV6-3 and TRBJ2-2; the D is unclear. V was trimmed by 6 bases and J by 4 bases, leaving 9 bases between them. CDR3 length: 13 amino acids. Per germline, CDR1 MNHEY and CDR2 SVGEGT. CDR3: CASSQHITGELFF. The CDR3 DNA reads TGTGCCAGCAGCCAACATATCACCGGGGAGCTGTTTTTT.

V is TRBV5-1 and J is TRBJ2-1; TRBD2 aligns across 7 bases. Germline V gene lookup returns CDR1 SGHRS and CDR2 YFSETQ. CDR3 length: 17 amino acids. The V and J ends lost 0 bases and 6 bases, in that order; junction bases with no gene match: 12. The CDR3 region is CASSLAVGGTIPNEQFF. The CDR3 nucleotides are TGCGCCAGCAGCTTGGCCGTTGGTGGGACTATACCCAATGAGCAGTTCTTC.

V gene TRBV12-3 or TRBV12-4 combines with J gene TRBJ1-1; TRBD1 might be the D (5 bases). CDR3 length: 13 residues. V was pared by 6 bases and J by 10 bases, with 18 bases between. The CDR3 nucleotides are TGTGCCAGCAGCCCAGGTCGGGGCATGGGAGCTTTCTTT. It codes for CASSPGRGMGAFF.

The V and J genes are TRBV4-3 and TRBJ2-1; D may be TRBD2 (5 bases). The length of the CDR3 is 16 residues. CDR1 and CDR2 (germline): LGHNA, YSLEER. V lost 0 bases, J lost 9 bases, and 18 bases lay in between. The CDR3: CASSQDHRGENGEQFF. CDR3 coding DNA: TGCGCCAGCAGCCAAGATCATCGGGGTGAGAATGGTGAGCAGTTCTTC.

The chain uses TRBV19 and TRBJ1-4; TRBD1 is a possible D gene (5 bases). V was shortened by 4 bases and J by 0 bases, with 15 bases between the two germline ends. Per the germline V gene, CDR1 is LNHDA and CDR2 is SQIVND (reference sequence). This CDR3 contains 17 residues. In DNA, the CDR3 is TGTGCCAGTAGTACGGAGGGAGACAGCGCAACTAATGAAAAACTGTTTTTT. It yields the protein CASSTEGDSATNEKLFF.

The rearrangement uses TRBV27 and TRBJ1-3; D may be TRBD1 (6 bases). V shed 6 bases and J shed 4 bases, with 13 bases lying between them. Germline V CDR1 and CDR2: MNHEY, SMNVEV (reference sequence). The CDR3 is made up of 14 amino acids. The CDR3 region is CASRRRGTGNTIYF. In DNA form, the CDR3 reads TGTGCCAGCAGACGCAGGGGAACGGGAAACACCATATATTTT.

The chain links TRBV6-5 to TRBJ2-1, with D tentatively TRBD1 or TRBD2 (7 bases each). CDR1 is MNHEY and CDR2 is SVGAGI in the germline V gene. Between the trimmed V and J ends, which lost 5 bases and 2 bases, there was a span of 13 bases. The CDR3 is made up of 15 amino acids. In DNA, the CDR3 is TGTGCCAGCAGTCTGACAGGGAGGGCCTACAATGAGCAGTTCTTC. Translation: CASSLTGRAYNEQFF.